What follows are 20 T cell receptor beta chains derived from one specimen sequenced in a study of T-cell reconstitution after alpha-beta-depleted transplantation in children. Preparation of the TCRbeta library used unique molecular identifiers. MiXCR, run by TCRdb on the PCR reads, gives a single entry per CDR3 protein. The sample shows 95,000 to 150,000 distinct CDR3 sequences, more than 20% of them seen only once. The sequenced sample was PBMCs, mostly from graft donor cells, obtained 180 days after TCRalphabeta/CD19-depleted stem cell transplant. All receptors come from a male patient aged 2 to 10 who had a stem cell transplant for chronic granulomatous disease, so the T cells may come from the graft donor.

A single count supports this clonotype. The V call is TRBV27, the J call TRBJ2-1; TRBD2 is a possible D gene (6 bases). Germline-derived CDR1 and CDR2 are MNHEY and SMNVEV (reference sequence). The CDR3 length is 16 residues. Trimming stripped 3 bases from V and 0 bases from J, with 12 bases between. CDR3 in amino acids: CASSLGGQLSYNEQFF. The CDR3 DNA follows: TGTGCCAGCAGTTTGGGAGGCCAGCTCTCCTACAATGAGCAGTTCTTC.

The CDR3 here is CASSQEDSTDTQYF. The CDR3 DNA follows: TGCGCCAGCAGCCAAGAAGATAGCACAGATACGCAGTATTTT. The gene calls are TRBV4-1 and TRBJ2-3; D is ambiguous. Germline V lookup: CDR1 MGHRA, CDR2 YSYEKL. V gave up 0 bases and J gave up 0 bases, with 4 bases separating them. The CDR3 is made up of 14 amino acids.

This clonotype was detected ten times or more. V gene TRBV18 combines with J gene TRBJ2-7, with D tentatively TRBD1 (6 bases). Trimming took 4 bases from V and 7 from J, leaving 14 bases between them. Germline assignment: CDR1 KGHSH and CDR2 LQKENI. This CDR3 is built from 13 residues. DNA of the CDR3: TGTGCCAGCTCACACGGGGACATGAGGGAGCAGTACTTC. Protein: CASSHGDMREQYF.

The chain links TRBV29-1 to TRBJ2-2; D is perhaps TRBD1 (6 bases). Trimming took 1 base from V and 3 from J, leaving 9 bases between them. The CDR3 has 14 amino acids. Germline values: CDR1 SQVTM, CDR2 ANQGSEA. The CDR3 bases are TGCAGCGTTGAAGTGGGGGCCCACACCGGGGAGCTGTTTTTT. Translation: CSVEVGAHTGELFF.

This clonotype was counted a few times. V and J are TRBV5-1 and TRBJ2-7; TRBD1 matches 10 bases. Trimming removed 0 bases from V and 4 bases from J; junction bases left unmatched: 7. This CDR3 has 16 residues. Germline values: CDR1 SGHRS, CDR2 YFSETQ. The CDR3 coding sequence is TGCGCCAGCAGCTTGGGCCCCGGGACAGGGGAATACGAGCAGTACTTC. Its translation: CASSLGPGTGEYEQYF.

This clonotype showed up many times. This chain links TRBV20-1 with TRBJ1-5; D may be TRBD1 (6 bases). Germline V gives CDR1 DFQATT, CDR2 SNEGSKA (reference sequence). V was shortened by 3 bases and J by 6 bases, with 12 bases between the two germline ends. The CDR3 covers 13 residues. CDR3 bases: TGCAGTGCTAGGGGGGGCGCGGGTCAGCCCCAGCATTTT. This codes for CSARGGAGQPQHF.

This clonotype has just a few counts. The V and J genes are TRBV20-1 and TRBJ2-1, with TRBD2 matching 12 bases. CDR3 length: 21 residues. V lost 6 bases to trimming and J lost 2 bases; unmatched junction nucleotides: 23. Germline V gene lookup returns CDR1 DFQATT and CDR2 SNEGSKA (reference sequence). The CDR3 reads CSARGGRFPSGGGLAYNEQFF. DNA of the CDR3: TGCAGTGCCCGAGGGGGCAGATTTCCTAGCGGGGGGGGTCTAGCCTACAATGAGCAGTTCTTC.

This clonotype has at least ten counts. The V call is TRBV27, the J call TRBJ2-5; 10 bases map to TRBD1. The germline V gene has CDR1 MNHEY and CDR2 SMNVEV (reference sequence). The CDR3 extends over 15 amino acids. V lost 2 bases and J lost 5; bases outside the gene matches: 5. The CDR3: CASSLRTGGRETQYF. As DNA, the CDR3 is TGTGCCAGCAGTTTACGGACAGGGGGAAGGGAGACCCAGTACTTC.

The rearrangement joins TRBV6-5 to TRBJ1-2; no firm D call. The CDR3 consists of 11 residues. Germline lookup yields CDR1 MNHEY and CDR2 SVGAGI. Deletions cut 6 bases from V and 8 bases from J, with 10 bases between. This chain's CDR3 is CASRALGGYTF. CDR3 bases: TGTGCCAGCAGGGCCCTAGGGGGCTACACCTTC.

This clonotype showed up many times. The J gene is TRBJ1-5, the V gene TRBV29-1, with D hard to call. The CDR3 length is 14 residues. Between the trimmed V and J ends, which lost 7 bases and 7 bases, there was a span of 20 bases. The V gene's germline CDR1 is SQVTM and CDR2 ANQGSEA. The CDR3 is CSGPRCGVRQPQHF. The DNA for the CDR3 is TGCAGCGGTCCGCGTTGTGGGGTCCGCCAGCCCCAGCATTTT. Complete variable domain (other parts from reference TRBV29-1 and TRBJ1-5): SAVISQKPSRDICQRGTSLTIQCQVDSQVTMMFWYRQQPGQSLTLIATANQGSEATYESGFVIDKFPISRPNLTFSTLTVSNMSPEDSSIYLCSGPRCGVRQPQHFGDGTRLSIL.

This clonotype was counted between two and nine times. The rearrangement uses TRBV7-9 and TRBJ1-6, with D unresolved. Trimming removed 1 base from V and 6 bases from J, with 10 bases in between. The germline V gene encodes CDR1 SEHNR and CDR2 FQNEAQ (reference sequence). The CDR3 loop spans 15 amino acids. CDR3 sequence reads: CASSLGGAVNSPLHF. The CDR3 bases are TGTGCCAGCAGCTTAGGTGGCGCCGTTAATTCACCCCTCCACTTT.

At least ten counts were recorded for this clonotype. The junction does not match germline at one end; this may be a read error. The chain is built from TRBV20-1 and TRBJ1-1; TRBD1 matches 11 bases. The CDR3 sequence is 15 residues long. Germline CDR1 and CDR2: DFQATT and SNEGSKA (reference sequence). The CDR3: CSATDRGRMNAEAFF. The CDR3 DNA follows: TGCAGTGCTACGGACAGGGGGCGGATGAACGCTGAAGCTTTCTTT.

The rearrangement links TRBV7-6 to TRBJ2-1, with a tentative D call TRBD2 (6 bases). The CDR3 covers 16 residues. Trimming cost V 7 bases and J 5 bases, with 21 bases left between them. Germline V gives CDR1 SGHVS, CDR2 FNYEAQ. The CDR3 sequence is CASTKRDSPDHNEQFF. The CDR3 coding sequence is TGTGCCAGCACCAAACGGGACTCGCCCGACCACAATGAGCAGTTCTTC.

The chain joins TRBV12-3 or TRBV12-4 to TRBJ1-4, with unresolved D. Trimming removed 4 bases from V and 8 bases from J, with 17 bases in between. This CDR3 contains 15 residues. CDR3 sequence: CASSSQAGSREKLFF. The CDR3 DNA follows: TGTGCCAGCAGTTCCCAGGCGGGGTCAAGGGAAAAACTGTTTTTT.

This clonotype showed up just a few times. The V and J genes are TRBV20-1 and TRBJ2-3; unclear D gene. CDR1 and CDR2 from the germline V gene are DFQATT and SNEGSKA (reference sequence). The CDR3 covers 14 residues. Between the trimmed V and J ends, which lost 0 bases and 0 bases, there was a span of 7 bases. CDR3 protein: CSARDLTSTDTQYF. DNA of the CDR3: TGCAGTGCTAGAGATCTGACTAGCACAGATACGCAGTATTTT.

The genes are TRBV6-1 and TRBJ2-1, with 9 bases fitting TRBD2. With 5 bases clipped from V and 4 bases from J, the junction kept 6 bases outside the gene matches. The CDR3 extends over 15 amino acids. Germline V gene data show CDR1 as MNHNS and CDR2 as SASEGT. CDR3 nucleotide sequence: TGTGCCAGCAGTAATAGCGGGGGAACTTACAATGAGCAGTTCTTC. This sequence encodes CASSNSGGTYNEQFF.

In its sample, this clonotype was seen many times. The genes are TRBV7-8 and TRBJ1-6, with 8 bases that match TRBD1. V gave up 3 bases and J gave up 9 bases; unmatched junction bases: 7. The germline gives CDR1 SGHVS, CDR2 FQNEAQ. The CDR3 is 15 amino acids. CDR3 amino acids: CASSFGQGLTSPLHF. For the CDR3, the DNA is TGTGCCAGCAGCTTTGGACAGGGTTTGACTTCACCCCTCCACTTT.

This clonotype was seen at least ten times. The CDR3 region is CSVRDGHNQPQHF. In nucleotides, the CDR3 is TGCAGCGTCCGGGACGGACACAATCAGCCCCAGCATTTT. The rearrangement links TRBV29-1 to TRBJ1-5; tentatively, D is TRBD1 (5 bases). Trimming left V 6 bases short and J 3 bases short, with 12 bases between. Germline CDR1 reads SQVTM; CDR2 reads ANQGSEA. The CDR3 has 13 residues.

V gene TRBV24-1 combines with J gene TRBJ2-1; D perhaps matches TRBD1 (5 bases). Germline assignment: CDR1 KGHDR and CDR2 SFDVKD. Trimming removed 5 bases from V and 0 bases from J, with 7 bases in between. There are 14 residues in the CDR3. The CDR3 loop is CATSGQGSYNEQFF. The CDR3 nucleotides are TGTGCCACCAGTGGGCAGGGCTCCTACAATGAGCAGTTCTTC.

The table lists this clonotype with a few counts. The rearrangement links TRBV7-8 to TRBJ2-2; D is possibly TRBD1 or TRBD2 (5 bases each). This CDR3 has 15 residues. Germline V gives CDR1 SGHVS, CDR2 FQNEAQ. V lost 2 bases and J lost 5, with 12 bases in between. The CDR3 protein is CASSLRTLGTGELFF. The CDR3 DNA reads TGTGCCAGCAGCTTAAGGACACTAGGGACCGGGGAGCTGTTTTTT.